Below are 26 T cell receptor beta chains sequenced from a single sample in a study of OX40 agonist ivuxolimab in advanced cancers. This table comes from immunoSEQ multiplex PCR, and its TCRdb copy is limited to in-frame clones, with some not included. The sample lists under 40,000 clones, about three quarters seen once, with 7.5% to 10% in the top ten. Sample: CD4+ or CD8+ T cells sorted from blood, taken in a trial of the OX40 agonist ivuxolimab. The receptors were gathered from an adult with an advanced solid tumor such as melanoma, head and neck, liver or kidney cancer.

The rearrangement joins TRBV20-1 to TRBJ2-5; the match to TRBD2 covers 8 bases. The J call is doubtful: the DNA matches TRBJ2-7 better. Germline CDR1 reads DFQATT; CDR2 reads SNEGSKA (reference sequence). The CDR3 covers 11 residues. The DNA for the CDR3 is TGCAGTGCTGAGCGGGAGCACGAGCAGTACTTC. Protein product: CSAEREHEQYF.

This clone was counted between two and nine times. The CDR3 nucleotides are TGTGCCAGCAGCCTCCGGGACAGGGGCTATTCACCCCTCCACTTT. It yields the protein CASSLRDRGYSPLHF. The genes are TRBV7-6 and TRBJ1-6; 10 nucleotides line up with TRBD1. The junction had 6 bases not matched to a gene; V was cut back by 5 bases and J by 8 bases. There are 15 residues in the CDR3. From germline, CDR1 is SGHVS and CDR2 FNYEAQ.

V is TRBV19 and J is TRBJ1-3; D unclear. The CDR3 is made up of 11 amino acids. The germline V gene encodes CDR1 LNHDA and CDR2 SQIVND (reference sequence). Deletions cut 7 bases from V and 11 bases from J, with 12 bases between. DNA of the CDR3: TGTGCCAGTATGGGGTCGGCGGCCATATATTTT. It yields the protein CASMGSAAIYF.

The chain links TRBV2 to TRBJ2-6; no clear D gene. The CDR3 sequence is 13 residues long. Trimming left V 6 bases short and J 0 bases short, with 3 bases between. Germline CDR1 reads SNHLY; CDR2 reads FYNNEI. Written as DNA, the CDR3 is TGTGCCAGCAGGGGCTCTGGGGCCAACGTCCTGACTTTC. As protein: CASRGSGANVLTF. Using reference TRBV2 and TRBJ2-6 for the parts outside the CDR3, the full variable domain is EPEVTQTPSHQVTQMGQEVILRCVPISNHLYFYWYRQILGQKVEFLVSFYNNEISEKSEIFDDQFSVERPDGSNFTLKIRSTKLEDSAMYFCASRGSGANVLTFGAGSRLTVL.

The CDR3 DNA reads TGTGCCAGCAGTGGGGGGGTACAAGAGACCCAGTACTTC. This translates into CASSGGVQETQYF. This chain links TRBV28 with TRBJ2-5, with 7 bases fitting TRBD2. The ends lost 5 bases at V and 2 bases at J; junction bases unmatched: 2. The CDR3 loop spans 13 amino acids. Per germline, CDR1 MDHEN and CDR2 SYDVKM.

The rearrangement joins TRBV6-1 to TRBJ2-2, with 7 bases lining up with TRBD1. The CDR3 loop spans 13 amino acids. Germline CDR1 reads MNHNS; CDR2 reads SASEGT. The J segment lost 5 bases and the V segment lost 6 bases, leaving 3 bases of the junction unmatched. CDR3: CASRRQGTGELFF. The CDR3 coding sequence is TGTGCCAGCAGACGACAGGGAACCGGGGAGCTGTTTTTT.

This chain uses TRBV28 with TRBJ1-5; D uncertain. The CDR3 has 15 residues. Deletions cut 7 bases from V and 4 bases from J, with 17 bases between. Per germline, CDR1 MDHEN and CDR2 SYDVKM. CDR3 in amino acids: CASIPSALVNQPQHF. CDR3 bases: TGTGCCAGCATTCCCTCGGCTCTCGTAAATCAGCCCCAGCATTTT. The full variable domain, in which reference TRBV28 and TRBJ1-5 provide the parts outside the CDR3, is DVKVTQSSRYLVKRTGEKVFLECVQDMDHENMFWYRQDPGLGLRLIYFSYDVKMKEKGDIPEGYSVSREKKERFSLILESASTNQTSMYLCASIPSALVNQPQHFGDGTRLSIL.

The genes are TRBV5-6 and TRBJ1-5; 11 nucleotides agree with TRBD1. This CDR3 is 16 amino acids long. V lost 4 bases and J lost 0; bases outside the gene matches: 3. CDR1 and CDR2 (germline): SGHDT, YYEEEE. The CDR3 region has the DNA TGTGCCAGCAGCGGGGACAGGGGGGCTAGCAATCAGCCCCAGCATTTT. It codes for CASSGDRGASNQPQHF.

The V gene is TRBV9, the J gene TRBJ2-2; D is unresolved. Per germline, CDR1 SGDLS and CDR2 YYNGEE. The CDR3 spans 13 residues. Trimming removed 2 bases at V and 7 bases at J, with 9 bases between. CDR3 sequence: CASSVAAGGELFF. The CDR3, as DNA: TGTGCCAGCAGCGTGGCGGCTGGCGGGGAGCTGTTTTTT.

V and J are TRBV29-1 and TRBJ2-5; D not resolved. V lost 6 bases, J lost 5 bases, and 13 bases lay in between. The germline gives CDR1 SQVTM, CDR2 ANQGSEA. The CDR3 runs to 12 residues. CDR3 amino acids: CSVGNARETQYF. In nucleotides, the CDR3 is TGCAGCGTGGGGAACGCGCGTGAGACCCAGTACTTC.

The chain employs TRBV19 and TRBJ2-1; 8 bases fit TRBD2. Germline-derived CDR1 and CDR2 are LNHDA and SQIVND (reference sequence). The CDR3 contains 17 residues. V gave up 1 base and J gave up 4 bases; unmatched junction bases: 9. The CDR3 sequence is CASSIGTGTSGYNEQFF. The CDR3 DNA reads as TGTGCCAGTAGTATAGGCACCGGGACTAGTGGGTACAATGAGCAGTTCTTC.

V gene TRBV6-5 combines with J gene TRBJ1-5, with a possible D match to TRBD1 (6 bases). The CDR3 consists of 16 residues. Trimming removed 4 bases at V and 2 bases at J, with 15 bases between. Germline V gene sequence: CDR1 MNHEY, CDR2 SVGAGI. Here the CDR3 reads CASSSAGGGRNQPQHF. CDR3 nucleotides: TGTGCCAGCAGTTCCGCGGGAGGGGGACGCAATCAGCCCCAGCATTTT.

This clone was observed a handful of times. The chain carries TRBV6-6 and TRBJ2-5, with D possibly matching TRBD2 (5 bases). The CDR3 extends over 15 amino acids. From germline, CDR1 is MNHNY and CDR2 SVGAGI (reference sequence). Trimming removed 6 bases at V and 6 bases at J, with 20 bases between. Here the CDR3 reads CASSYTWGEQQTQYF. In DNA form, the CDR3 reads TGTGCCAGCAGCTATACATGGGGAGAGCAACAGACCCAGTACTTC.

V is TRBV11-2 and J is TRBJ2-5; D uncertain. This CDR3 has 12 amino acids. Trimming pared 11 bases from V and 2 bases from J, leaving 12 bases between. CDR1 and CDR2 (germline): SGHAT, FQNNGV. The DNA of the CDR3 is TGTGCCGCCCTCGCAGCGCAAGAGACCCAGTACTTC. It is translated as CAALAAQETQYF. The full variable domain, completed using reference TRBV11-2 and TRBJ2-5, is EAGVAQSPRYKIIEKRQSVAFWCNPISGHATLYWYQQILGQGPKLLIQFQNNGVVDDSQLPKDRFSAERLKGVDSTLKIQPAKLEDSAVYLCAALAAQETQYFGPGTRLLVL.

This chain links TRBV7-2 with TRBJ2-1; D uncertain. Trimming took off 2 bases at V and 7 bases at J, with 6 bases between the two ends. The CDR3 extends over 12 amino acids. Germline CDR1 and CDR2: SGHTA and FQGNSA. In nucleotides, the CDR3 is TGTGCCAGCAGCTTAAGCAGAAATGAGCAGTTCTTC. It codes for CASSLSRNEQFF.

In DNA form, the CDR3 reads TGTGCCAGCAGCCAGAGCCCCGGCGGGGTTGAGACCCAGTACTTC. Encoded protein: CASSQSPGGVETQYF. V usage is TRBV7-6 and J usage is TRBJ2-5; maybe TRBD2 (6 bases). Germline CDR1 SGHVS, CDR2 FNYEAQ. This CDR3 comprises 15 residues. V was clipped by 5 bases and J by 5 bases, with 18 bases between them. Filled out from reference TRBV7-6 and TRBJ2-5, the complete variable domain reads GAGVSQSPRYKVTKRGQDVALRCDPISGHVSLYWYRQALGQGPEFLTYFNYEAQQDKSGLPNDRFSAERPEGSISTLTIQRTEQRDSAMYRCASSQSPGGVETQYFGPGTRLLVL.

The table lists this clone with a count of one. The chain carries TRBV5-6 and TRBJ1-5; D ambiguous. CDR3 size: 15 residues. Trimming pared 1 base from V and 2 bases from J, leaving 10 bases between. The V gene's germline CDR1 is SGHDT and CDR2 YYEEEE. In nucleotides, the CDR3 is TGTGCCAGCAGCTTGTTCGGTTCCCGCAATCAGCCCCAGCATTTT. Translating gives CASSLFGSRNQPQHF.

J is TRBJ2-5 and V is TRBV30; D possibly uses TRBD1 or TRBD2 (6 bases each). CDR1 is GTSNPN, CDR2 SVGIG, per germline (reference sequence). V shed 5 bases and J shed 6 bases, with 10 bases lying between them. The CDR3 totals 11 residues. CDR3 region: CAWSGAQTQYF. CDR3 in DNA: TGTGCCTGGTCGGGGGCGCAGACCCAGTACTTC.

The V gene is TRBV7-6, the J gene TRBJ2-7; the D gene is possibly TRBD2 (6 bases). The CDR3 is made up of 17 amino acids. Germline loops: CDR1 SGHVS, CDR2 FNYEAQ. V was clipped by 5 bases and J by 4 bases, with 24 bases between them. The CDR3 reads CASSPLLRGSLIYEQYF. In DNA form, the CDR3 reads TGTGCCAGCAGCCCCCTCTTACGGGGGTCCCTAATTTACGAGCAGTACTTC.

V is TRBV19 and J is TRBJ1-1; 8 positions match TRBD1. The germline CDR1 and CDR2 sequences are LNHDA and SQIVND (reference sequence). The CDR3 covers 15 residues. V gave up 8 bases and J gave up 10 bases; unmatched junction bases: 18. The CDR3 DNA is TGTGCCAGTGGGACCGACAGGGGAGGAACTCTTAGAGCTTTCTTT. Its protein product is CASGTDRGGTLRAFF.

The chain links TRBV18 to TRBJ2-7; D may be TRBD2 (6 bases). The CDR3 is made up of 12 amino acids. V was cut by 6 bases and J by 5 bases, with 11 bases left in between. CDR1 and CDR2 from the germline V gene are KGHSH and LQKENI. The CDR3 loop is CASSNLANEQYF. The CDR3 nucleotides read TGTGCCAGCTCGAACCTAGCGAACGAGCAGTACTTC.

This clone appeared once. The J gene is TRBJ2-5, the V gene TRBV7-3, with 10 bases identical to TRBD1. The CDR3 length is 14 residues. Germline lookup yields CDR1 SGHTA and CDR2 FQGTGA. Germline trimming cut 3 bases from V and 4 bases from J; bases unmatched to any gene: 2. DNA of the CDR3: TGTGCCAGCAGCTTGACAGGGGGCTCAGAGACCCAGTACTTC. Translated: CASSLTGGSETQYF.

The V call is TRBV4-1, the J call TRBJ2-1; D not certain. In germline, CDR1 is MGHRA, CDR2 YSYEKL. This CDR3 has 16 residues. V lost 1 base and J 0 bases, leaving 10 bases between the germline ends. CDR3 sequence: CASSQVIRGSYNEQFF. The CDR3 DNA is TGCGCCAGCAGCCAAGTGATTAGAGGCTCCTACAATGAGCAGTTCTTC.

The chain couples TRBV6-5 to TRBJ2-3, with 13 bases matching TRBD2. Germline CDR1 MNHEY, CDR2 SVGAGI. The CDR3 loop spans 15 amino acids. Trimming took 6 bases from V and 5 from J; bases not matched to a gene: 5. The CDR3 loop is CASSPLAGGEDTQYF. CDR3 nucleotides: TGTGCCAGCAGCCCACTAGCGGGAGGGGAAGATACGCAGTATTTT.

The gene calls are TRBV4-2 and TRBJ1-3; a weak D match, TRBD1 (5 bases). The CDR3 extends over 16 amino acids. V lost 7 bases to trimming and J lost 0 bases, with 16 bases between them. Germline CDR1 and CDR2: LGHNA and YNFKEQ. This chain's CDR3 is CASTLRQGLSGNTIYF. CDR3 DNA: TGTGCCAGCACCCTAAGGCAGGGACTCTCTGGAAACACCATATATTTT.

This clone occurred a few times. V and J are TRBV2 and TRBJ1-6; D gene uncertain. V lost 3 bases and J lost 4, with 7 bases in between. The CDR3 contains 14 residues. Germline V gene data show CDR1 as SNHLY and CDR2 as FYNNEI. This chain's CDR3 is CASSDGQYNSPLHF. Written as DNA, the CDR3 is TGTGCCAGCAGTGATGGGCAATATAATTCACCCCTCCACTTT.